One sample yielded the 20 T cell receptor beta chains listed below, sequenced in a study of T cells expressing NK-cell markers. With the 5' RACE reads reprocessed, TCRdb shows one record per CDR3 protein and no DNA. Across some 140,000 distinct CDR3 sequences, the top ten clones capture around 35% of the sample. Sample: blood T cells: a sorted CD56 or NKG2C T cell subset, CD4+ or CD8+ T cells, or bulk PBMC T cells (not recorded which). These TCRs come from a woman between 50 and 59 years old in good health.

This rearrangement joins TRBV4-1 to TRBJ1-1; the D call of TRBD1 rests on TCRdb alone, since no DNA is present to check it. The CDR3 consists of 17 residues. CDR1 and CDR2 from the germline V gene are MGHRA and YSYEKL. CDR3 loop: CASSQERGTGGNTEAFF.

V gene TRBV12-3 or TRBV12-4 combines with J gene TRBJ2-1; as DNA is missing, the TRBD1 call by TCRdb cannot be tested. CDR3 length: 12 residues. This CDR3 reads CASSPTANEQFF.

The rearrangement uses TRBV10-2 and TRBJ2-1; TCRdb calls TRBD2, which cannot be checked without DNA. The CDR3 loop spans 15 amino acids. Per germline, CDR1 WSHSY and CDR2 SAAADI. CDR3 sequence: CASSGTSYNGMGQFF.

V is TRBV2 and J is TRBJ2-5; the TCRdb call, TRBD2, lacks DNA for checking. Germline CDR1 is SNHLY and CDR2 is FYNNEI. The CDR3 consists of 14 residues. The CDR3 sequence is CASTPPSEGETQYF.

The rearrangement joins TRBV6-1 to TRBJ2-3; TCRdb's D gene call, TRBD2, goes unchecked for lack of DNA. The CDR3 is 18 amino acids. Per germline, CDR1 MNHNS and CDR2 SASEGT. The CDR3 is CASSETSGRALSTDTQYF.

J is TRBJ2-7 and V is TRBV3-1. Germline CDR1 LGHDT, CDR2 YNNKEL (reference sequence). CDR3 size: 14 residues. The CDR3 loop reads CASADLASEIEQYF.

This chain uses TRBV12-5 with TRBJ2-1; the D call from TCRdb, TRBD2, cannot be confirmed without DNA. Germline CDR1 LGHNT, CDR2 FRNRAP. The CDR3 sequence is 12 residues long. The CDR3 here is CASVGRHNEQFF.

This sequence joins TRBV12-3 or TRBV12-4 and TRBJ2-2; TCRdb names TRBD1, which stays unverified in the absence of DNA. The CDR3 extends over 16 amino acids. CDR3 loop: CASSLYGADLRRELFF.

The rearrangement uses TRBV29-1 and TRBJ2-1; the D call from TCRdb, TRBD1, cannot be confirmed without DNA. Germline CDR1 is SQVTM and CDR2 is ANQGSEA. This CDR3 is 15 amino acids long. The CDR3 loop is CSVKPGQGWGNEQFF.

The chain has TRBV5-1 and TRBJ2-2. CDR3 length: 12 amino acids. Looked up from germline, CDR1 is SGHRS and CDR2 is YFSETQ. CDR3 protein: CASRSLTGELFF.

V is TRBV5-1 and J is TRBJ1-2; TCRdb proposes TRBD1, but this gene call is untestable without DNA. The CDR3 spans 15 residues. Germline V gene data show CDR1 as SGHRS and CDR2 as YFSETQ. The CDR3 sequence is CASSLETGINYGYTF.

The chain is built from TRBV29-1 and TRBJ2-3; TCRdb selects TRBD1, and the lack of DNA leaves this call unchecked. The germline V gene has CDR1 SQVTM and CDR2 ANQGSEA. The CDR3 spans 14 residues. CDR3 amino acids: CSVAGEQSTDTQYF.

The gene calls are TRBV7-9 and TRBJ1-5; checking the TCRdb D call of TRBD1 is not possible without DNA. This CDR3 has 15 residues. CDR1 is SEHNR, CDR2 FQNEAQ, per germline (reference sequence). The chain's CDR3 is CASSQGPGKNQPQHF.

This chain joins TRBV5-1 and TRBJ2-7; TCRdb returns TRBD1, unconfirmable since there is no DNA. The CDR3 has 12 residues. The germline V gene encodes CDR1 SGHRS and CDR2 YFSETQ. CDR3 region: CASSGAYYEQYF. The entire variable domain, with the rest obtained from reference TRBV5-1 and TRBJ2-7, is as follows: KAGVTQTPRYLIKTRGQQVTLSCSPISGHRSVSWYQQTPGQGLQFLFEYFSETQRNKGNFPGRFSGRQFSNSRSEMNVSTLELGDSALYLCASSGAYYEQYFGPGTRLTVT.

This rearrangement joins TRBV4-1 to TRBJ2-2; no DNA is available, so the TRBD1 call from TCRdb remains unchecked. Germline lookup yields CDR1 MGHRA and CDR2 YSYEKL. There are 15 residues in the CDR3. The CDR3: CASSHTQGNTGELFF.

V and J are TRBV4-1 and TRBJ2-7; the D gene TCRdb calls, TRBD2, cannot be checked with no DNA. This CDR3 region has 11 residues. Germline assignment: CDR1 MGHRA and CDR2 YSYEKL. CDR3: CASAGGGVQYF.

The chain joins TRBV7-2 to TRBJ2-5; TCRdb's D call of TRBD1 is untestable without DNA. Looked up from germline, CDR1 is SGHTA and CDR2 is FQGNSA. This CDR3 spans 12 amino acids. This chain's CDR3 is CASSPLVETQYF.

The rearrangement links TRBV15 to TRBJ2-7. CDR1 and CDR2 from the germline V gene are LNHNV and YYDKDF (reference sequence). CDR3 length equals 14 residues. The CDR3 spells CATSSGNSYYEQYF. Full variable domain (remainder filled in from reference TRBV15 and TRBJ2-7): DAMVIQNPRYQVTQFGKPVTLSCSQTLNHNVMYWYQQKSSQAPKLLFHYYDKDFNNEADTPDNFQSRRPNTSFCFLDIRSPGLGDTAMYLCATSSGNSYYEQYFGPGTRLTVT.

The chain has TRBV15 and TRBJ2-3. This CDR3 has 14 amino acids. Germline CDR1 reads LNHNV; CDR2 reads YYDKDF (reference sequence). The CDR3 loop is CATSRDRDTDTQYF.

V usage is TRBV2 and J usage is TRBJ2-1; TCRdb proposes TRBD2, but this gene call is untestable without DNA. Germline V gene data show CDR1 as SNHLY and CDR2 as FYNNEI. The CDR3 length is 16 residues. The CDR3 sequence: CASSGDSGRASAEQFF.